These 18 T cell receptor beta chains were sequenced from one sample in a study of blood T cell repertoires in COVID-19. Data came from immunoSEQ multiplex PCR; TCRdb stores just in-frame clones and leaves some out. The sample includes 250,000 to 300,000 clones, around nine tenths of them seen just once. The sequenced sample consisted of peripheral blood. The source of these receptors is a man aged 45-60 years with acute or convalescent COVID-19.

This clone appeared a single time. The V call is TRBV19, the J call TRBJ1-3; D unclear. Germline lookup yields CDR1 LNHDA and CDR2 SQIVND (reference sequence). V lost 7 bases, J lost 3 bases, and 10 bases lay in between. This CDR3 spans 13 amino acids. The CDR3 loop reads CASTGVFGNTIYF. Written as DNA, the CDR3 is TGTGCCAGTACCGGGGTTTTTGGAAACACCATATATTTT.

This clone was seen a few times. CDR3 nucleotides: TGCGCCAGCAGCCCAGTCGGGTTGACTGGAAACACCATATATTTT. Protein product: CASSPVGLTGNTIYF. The rearrangement links TRBV4-1 to TRBJ1-3; D is unclear. The CDR3 is 15 residues long. The V end lost 4 bases, the J end lost 2 bases, and 12 bases lay between the germline ends. The germline V gene has CDR1 MGHRA and CDR2 YSYEKL.

This chain connects TRBV5-1 to TRBJ1-1, with a tentative D call TRBD1 (5 bases). The V and J ends lost 4 bases and 0 bases respectively, with 19 bases between them. The CDR3 totals 17 residues. Germline V gene sequence: CDR1 SGHRS, CDR2 YFSETQ. This chain's CDR3 is CASSPGGIVTLNTEAFF. CDR3 coding DNA: TGCGCCAGCAGCCCCGGGGGGATAGTGACTTTGAACACTGAAGCTTTCTTT.

The chain is built from TRBV13 and TRBJ1-1, with 7 bases fitting TRBD1. J was trimmed by 6 bases and V by 4 bases; bases with no gene match: 11. Germline CDR1 and CDR2: PRHDT and FYEKMQ (reference sequence). The CDR3 contains 15 residues. CDR3 protein: CASSSGRQGVSEAFF. Written as DNA, the CDR3 is TGTGCCAGCAGCTCGGGACGACAGGGAGTATCTGAAGCTTTCTTT. Full variable domain (missing parts from reference TRBV13 and TRBJ1-1): AAGVIQSPRHLIKEKRETATLKCYPIPRHDTVYWYQQGPGQDPQFLISFYEKMQSDKGSIPDRFSAQQFSDYHSELNMSSLELGDSALYFCASSSGRQGVSEAFFGQGTRLTVV.

V gene TRBV29-1 combines with J gene TRBJ1-2; no firm D call. The CDR3 is 11 residues long. Germline V gene data show CDR1 as SQVTM and CDR2 as ANQGSEA. Trimming pared 3 bases from V and 12 bases from J, leaving 14 bases between. CDR3 in DNA: TGCAGCGTTGATTGGAGGGAAGACCACACCTTC. Amino acid sequence: CSVDWREDHTF. The full variable domain, rest sourced from reference TRBV29-1 and TRBJ1-2, is SAVISQKPSRDICQRGTSLTIQCQVDSQVTMMFWYRQQPGQSLTLIATANQGSEATYESGFVIDKFPISRPNLTFSTLTVSNMSPEDSSIYLCSVDWREDHTFGSGTRLTVV.

This chain links TRBV7-9 with TRBJ1-1; D not certain. From germline, CDR1 is SEHNR and CDR2 FQNEAQ (reference sequence). Trimming took off 2 bases at V and 1 base at J, with 11 bases between the two ends. The CDR3 runs to 15 residues. The DNA of the CDR3 is TGTGCCAGCAGCTTAACGGCGGTGAGGAACACTGAAGCTTTCTTT. Encoded protein: CASSLTAVRNTEAFF.

The V gene is TRBV6-1, the J gene TRBJ2-1; 9 bases align to TRBD2. V was pared by 4 bases and J by 7 bases, with 11 bases of the junction left unmatched. The CDR3 totals 16 residues. CDR1 is MNHNS and CDR2 is SASEGT in the germline V gene. As DNA, the CDR3 is TGTGCCAGCAGTGCCCAGCCCGGGACTAGCTCTAATGAGCAGTTCTTC. Amino acids: CASSAQPGTSSNEQFF.

The V call is TRBV7-9, the J call TRBJ1-5, with no clear D. Germline-derived CDR1 and CDR2 are SEHNR and FQNEAQ (reference sequence). Trimming stripped 7 bases from V and 5 bases from J, with 12 bases between. CDR3 length: 13 residues. The CDR3 DNA follows: TGTGCCAGCACCGCGTCTCCATATCAGCCCCAGCATTTT. Translating it yields CASTASPYQPQHF.

The gene calls are TRBV18 and TRBJ1-5, with TRBD1 matching over 11 bases. V was pared by 6 bases and J by 6 bases, with 7 bases of the junction left unmatched. CDR3 length: 15 residues. The germline V gene encodes CDR1 KGHSH and CDR2 LQKENI. Written as DNA, the CDR3 is TGTGCCAGCTCCCCGGGACAGGGGGGAGGTCAGCCCCAGCATTTT. This gives the protein CASSPGQGGGQPQHF.

The chain employs TRBV18 and TRBJ1-2; TRBD1 agrees at 8 bases. The CDR3 spans 14 residues. Per germline, CDR1 KGHSH and CDR2 LQKENI. Unmatched junction bases numbered 11, after V lost 6 bases and J lost 8 bases. CDR3 residues: CASSARDRGEGYTF. The CDR3 DNA reads as TGTGCCAGCTCTGCTCGAGACAGGGGTGAAGGCTACACCTTC.

The rearrangement joins TRBV19 to TRBJ2-5, with 10 bases lining up with TRBD2. J lost 1 base, V lost 9 bases, and 2 bases had no gene match. Germline V lookup: CDR1 LNHDA, CDR2 SQIVND (reference sequence). The CDR3 is made up of 13 amino acids. CDR3 amino acids: CARGTSAQETQYF. CDR3 nucleotides: TGTGCCAGAGGGACTAGCGCCCAAGAGACCCAGTACTTC.

The chain joins TRBV2 to TRBJ2-5; tentatively, D is TRBD2 (6 bases). V was cut by 6 bases and J by 4 bases, with 9 bases left in between. The CDR3 is 12 amino acids. Germline CDR1 is SNHLY and CDR2 is FYNNEI. The CDR3 sequence: CASRPEGETQYF. CDR3 nucleotide sequence: TGTGCCAGCAGGCCGGAGGGAGAGACCCAGTACTTC.

This clone was detected once. The chain joins TRBV7-3 to TRBJ2-6; TRBD2 matches 8 bases. CDR3 size: 16 residues. Germline CDR1 is SGHTA and CDR2 is FQGTGA. V shed 4 bases and J 5 bases; nucleotides not matched to a gene: 7. DNA of the CDR3: TGTGCCAGCAGCTCATTAGCGGGGTGGAGGGCCAACGTCCTGACTTTC. Translating gives CASSSLAGWRANVLTF.

The chain employs TRBV6-4 and TRBJ1-2; 9 nucleotides line up with TRBD1. The CDR3 covers 16 residues. In germline, CDR1 is MRHNA, CDR2 SNTAGT. The junction had 8 bases not matched to a gene; V was cut back by 6 bases and J by 0 bases. The chain's CDR3 is CASSPGQGRANYGYTF. The CDR3 nucleotides are TGTGCCAGCAGCCCGGGACAGGGAAGAGCTAACTATGGCTACACCTTC.

The V call is TRBV27, the J call TRBJ1-4; D ambiguous. CDR1 is MNHEY, CDR2 SMNVEV, per germline (reference sequence). V dropped 3 bases and J dropped 8 bases, with 13 bases sitting between them. This CDR3 region has 14 residues. In DNA, the CDR3 is TGTGCCAGCAGTTTGGAGCGTGCGGGGGAAAAACTGTTTTTT. As protein: CASSLERAGEKLFF.

This sequence joins TRBV27 and TRBJ2-7, with D possibly being TRBD2 (5 bases). CDR3 size: 13 residues. The V end was cut by 5 bases, the J end by 2 bases, with 10 bases between. From germline, CDR1 is MNHEY and CDR2 SMNVEV (reference sequence). The CDR3 coding sequence is TGTGCCAGCAGTAGCGGCGACGCCTACGAGCAGTACTTC. This codes for CASSSGDAYEQYF.

The rearrangement links TRBV28 to TRBJ1-2; D is undetermined. Trimming pared 5 bases from V and 7 bases from J, leaving 17 bases between. The CDR3 is 14 residues long. The V gene's germline CDR1 is MDHEN and CDR2 SYDVKM. The CDR3 bases are TGTGCCAGCAGTCTATTGCAGTCGCCCATTGGCTACACCTTC. Protein: CASSLLQSPIGYTF.

V usage is TRBV24-1 and J usage is TRBJ2-5, with TRBD1 matching over 7 bases. CDR3 size: 13 residues. From germline, CDR1 is KGHDR and CDR2 SFDVKD. V was clipped by 10 bases and J by 4 bases; unmatched bases: 8. CDR3 amino acids: CATATGVGETQYF. DNA of the CDR3: TGTGCCACAGCCACAGGGGTTGGAGAGACCCAGTACTTC.